This T cell receptor (beta chain) comes out of a study of T-cell memory formation after mild COVID-19. One entry per CDR3 protein, called by TCRdb with MiXCR from the 5' RACE reads. In the table there are about 160,000 distinct CDR3 sequences, less than 40% of which are singletons. Losses at the gene ends were 8 bases for V and 11 bases for J; bases not matched to a gene: 9. CDR1 is MNHNS and CDR2 is SASEGT in the germline V gene. The CDR3 totals 12 residues. Sequenced: PBMCs or a T cell subset sorted from them (not recorded which). This chain uses TRBV6-1 with TRBJ2-4, with 7 bases lining up with TRBD1. The TCR comes from an adult woman who had mild COVID-19 (a few samples of this study predate the infection). Cell type and time point are not known. The CDR3 DNA reads as TGTGCCAGCCCGGACAGGAGCAGACTTCAGTACTTC. Translated, it gives CASPDRSRLQYF.